The text below deals with one T cell receptor (beta chain). Antigen: not known. V dropped 2 bases and J dropped 5 bases, with 12 bases sitting between them. This CDR3 region has 13 residues. In germline, CDR1 is GTSNPN, CDR2 SVGIG (reference sequence). The table came from immunoSEQ multiplex PCR; TCRdb's copy has only in-frame clones and leaves some out. The sample records about 73,000 clones, over 65% being singletons. Following 10 days of culture, CD4+ T cells were isolated. Subjects were given two BNT162b2 or mRNA-1273 vaccine doses. The source of the sample is a study of vaccination effects on CD4 cells after COVID-19. Study context: PBMC were cultured at a few million per well with approximately 10 IU/ml IL-2 and 7.5 to 10 ug/ml peptides. Study-wide points: The vaccine-induced clones of healthy vaccinees included only 1 of 255 that cross-reacted with common cold coronaviruses.

The sample in question was CD4+ T cells from PBMCs cultured without peptide, obtained after COVID-19 vaccination. The source of this sequence is a human donor who received a COVID-19 vaccine. This chain uses TRBV30 with TRBJ1-2, with D possibly matching TRBD1 (5 bases). The CDR3 nucleotides read TGTGCCTGGAGTAGGTGGGACTCATATGGCTACACCTTC. Translation gives CAWSRWDSYGYTF.